These T cell receptor beta chains were read from a single sample in a study of neurological immune-mediated disorders. One entry per CDR3 protein, called by TCRdb with MiXCR from the 5' RACE reads. Here the sample spans 50,000 to 60,000 distinct CDR3 sequences, approximately 15% being singletons. The specimen was PBMCs. Source of these receptors: a man aged 60-69 years in good health. Each CDR3 is given with its conserved first and last residue. The D gene is left open where the match is weak. Rows give clone size only sometimes, using once, few, many, or a class for an expanded clone.

cdr3_length,v_call,clone_size,d_call,j_call,cdr3_nt,cdr3_aa
16,TRBV5-1,many,TRBD2,TRBJ2-1,TGCGCCAGCAGCTTGGGGACGTCCGGACTAGCGGATGAGCAGTTCTTC,CASSLGTSGLADEQFF
15,TRBV7-2,many,TRBD2,TRBJ2-7,TGTGCCAGCAGCTTAGAGGGCGGGAGAAACTACGAGCAGTACTTC,CASSLEGGRNYEQYF
11,TRBV3-1,medium-sized,NA,TRBJ2-7,TGTGCCAGCAGCCAGGCCTACGAGCAGTACTTC,CASSQAYEQYF
16,TRBV4-1,many,NA,TRBJ2-3,TGCGCCAGCAGCCAAGAACGATGGGGGAGCACAGATACGCAGTATTTT,CASSQERWGSTDTQYF
16,TRBV5-1,many,NA,TRBJ2-1,TGCGCCAGCAGCTTACGAGCGGTTAGCTCCTACAATGAGCAGTTCTTC,CASSLRAVSSYNEQFF
16,TRBV15,many,NA,TRBJ2-2,TGTGCCACCAGCAGAGATTTAGGGAGGATCGCCGGGGAGCTGTTTTTT,CATSRDLGRIAGELFF
15,TRBV15,many,NA,TRBJ2-7,TGTGCCACCAGCAGAGAGGGCCGGGGGACCTACGAGCAGTACTTC,CATSREGRGTYEQYF
14,TRBV5-1,many,TRBD2,TRBJ2-1,TGCGCCAGCAGCCCATCTAGCGGGAAGGAGGAGCAGTTCTTC,CASSPSSGKEEQFF
16,TRBV5-6,many,TRBD2,TRBJ2-5,TGTGCCAGCAGCTCCACTAGCGGGAGATCTAGGAAGACCCAGTACTTC,CASSSTSGRSRKTQYF
13,TRBV7-2,many,NA,TRBJ2-2,TGTGCCAGCAGCCCACTCCCTTCCGGGGAGCTGTTTTTT,CASSPLPSGELFF
16,TRBV4-3,NA,NA,TRBJ1-6,TGCGCCAGCAGCCAAGCCTGGGGCTCCGCCAATTCACCCCTCCACTTT,CASSQAWGSANSPLHF
14,TRBV6-5,many,NA,TRBJ2-5,TGTGCCAGCAGTGATCCGGGGCATCGGGAGACCCAGTACTTC,CASSDPGHRETQYF
12,TRBV20-1,NA,NA,TRBJ1-2,TGCAGTGCCTCACAGGAAAACTATGGCTACACCTTC,CSASQENYGYTF
14,TRBV20-1,NA,NA,TRBJ1-1,TGCGGTGCTAGAGATAGCAGGATGAACACTGATGCTTTCTTT,CGARDSRMNTDAFF
17,TRBV12-3/TRBV12-4,few,TRBD1,TRBJ2-6,TGTGCCAGCAGGGGACAGGGCCTTGGGTCTGGGGCCAACGTCCTGACTTTC,CASRGQGLGSGANVLTF
19,TRBV5-1,many,TRBD2,TRBJ2-1,TGCGCCAGCAGCCCCATCCCCCTTACTAGCGCCACCTCCTACAATGAGCAGTTCTTC,CASSPIPLTSATSYNEQFF
19,TRBV12-3/TRBV12-4,few,TRBD2,TRBJ2-1,TGTGCCAGCAGTCCCTACTCGACTAGCGGGAGGGATACCTACAATGAGCAGTTCTTC,CASSPYSTSGRDTYNEQFF
13,TRBV29-1,many,NA,TRBJ2-5,TGCAGCGTTGGGTCCCGGGGTGGAGAGACCCAGTACTTC,CSVGSRGGETQYF
13,TRBV20-1,NA,TRBD2,TRBJ2-1,TGCAGTGTTCCGGGACTAGCGGGAGTAGAGCAGTTCTTC,CSVPGLAGVEQFF
15,TRBV15,NA,NA,TRBJ1-1,TGTGCCACCAGCAGATACGGGACCGGGAACACTGAAGCTTTCTTT,CATSRYGTGNTEAFF
12,TRBV12-3/TRBV12-4,many,NA,TRBJ1-1,TGTGCCAGCAGTTTAGAGGGCACTGAAGCTTTCTTT,CASSLEGTEAFF
18,TRBV1,NA,NA,TRBJ2-3,TGCACCAGCAGCAAGGGAGGACTAGCGGGAGGTCGCACAGATACGCAGTATTTT,CTSSKGGLAGGRTDTQYF
17,TRBV5-1,many,TRBD2,TRBJ2-7,TGCGCCAGCAGCTTGGACGGGAGGGCCTCTGTTACCTACGAGCAGTACTTC,CASSLDGRASVTYEQYF
14,TRBV5-1,many,NA,TRBJ1-6,TGCGCCAGCAGCTCGGAGGGGTATAATTCACCCCTCCACTTT,CASSSEGYNSPLHF
15,TRBV12-3/TRBV12-4,many,TRBD2,TRBJ2-5,TGTGCCAGCAGTTCCCAGCGGGAGTGGGGCGAGACCCAGTACTTC,CASSSQREWGETQYF
14,TRBV20-1,NA,TRBD2,TRBJ2-2,TGCAGTGATAGACGCGGGAGTAATGCCGGGGAGCCGTTTTTT,CSDRRGSNAGEPFF
14,TRBV5-1,NA,TRBD2,TRBJ2-4,TGCGCCAGCAGCACCTTCGGCGGGGGTAACATTCAGTACTTC,CASSTFGGGNIQYF
16,TRBV6-1,many,NA,TRBJ1-5,TGTGCCAGCAGTGAGATTTGGGCGGGGGGCAATCAGCCCCAGCATTTT,CASSEIWAGGNQPQHF
14,TRBV7-2,few,TRBD1,TRBJ2-5,TGTGCCAGCAGCTATCAACAGGGGAAGGAGACCCAGTACTTC,CASSYQQGKETQYF
15,TRBV12-3/TRBV12-4,many,TRBD1,TRBJ2-3,TGTGCCAGCAGTCCGGACAGGGGGAGCACAGATACGCAGTATTTT,CASSPDRGSTDTQYF
13,TRBV15,many,NA,TRBJ2-5,TGTGCCACCAGCAGAGAACCAGGAACGGCCCAGTACTTC,CATSREPGTAQYF
20,TRBV15,many,NA,TRBJ2-2,TGTGCCACCAGCAGAGATCAACGCAGGGACAAACTCTCGAACACCGGGGAGCTGTTTTTT,CATSRDQRRDKLSNTGELFF
16,TRBV20-1,many,TRBD2,TRBJ2-3,TGCAGTGCGCCCGTGACGACTAGCGGGCGCACAGATACGCAGTATTTT,CSAPVTTSGRTDTQYF
13,TRBV10-3,many,TRBD1,TRBJ1-2,TGTGCCATCTTCCGGACAGGGGGGGATGGCTACACCTTC,CAIFRTGGDGYTF
15,TRBV5-4,many,TRBD2,TRBJ2-1,TGTGCCAGCAGCCCGGGACTAGCGGGAGCCGGCGAGCAGTTCTTC,CASSPGLAGAGEQFF